This T cell receptor (beta chain) was identified during a study of Graves' ophthalmopathy and Graves' hyperthyroidism. General study results and limits: Cross-validated, the 13-signature model showed 87.88%/81.08% sensitivity/specificity, and 80%/75% in the test set. The model flagged ophthalmopathy progression at 70% to 71% sensitivity and roughly 72% specificity. The blood repertoire also included most expanded thyroid clonotypes above 0.001 frequency.

This clonotype was counted between two and nine times. Its antigen is undetermined. The authors amplified TCR beta CDR3 regions, and they did so from RNA transcripts for repertoire sequencing. The library came from an HTBI-primed first-round RT-PCR and a second-round multiplex PCR. Using its own MiXCR run on the multiplex PCR reads, TCRdb lists one record per CDR3 protein. The table includes 200,000 to 250,000 distinct CDR3 sequences, about 47% detected once. This CDR3 spans 12 amino acids. The V and J ends lost 5 bases and 10 bases, in that order; junction bases with no gene match: 6. Diagnosis relied on clinical symptoms, serum thyroxine, TRAb, thyroid ultrasound and orbital computed tomography.

The receptor comes from an adult man with Graves' ophthalmopathy. Source material: peripheral blood. The chain links TRBV12-3 or TRBV12-4 to TRBJ2-7; 9 bases fit TRBD2. The CDR3 DNA is TGTGCCAGCAGTAGGACTAGCGCCCCACAGTACTTC. This encodes CASSRTSAPQYF.